This is a list of T cell receptor beta chains from one sample in a study of T cell responses to AZD1222 COVID-19 vaccine. Only in-frame clones appear in the TCRdb table, and some are missing; sequencing was by immunoSEQ multiplex PCR. Of 130,000 or so clones detected, over 85% appear once; the ten largest clones hold approximately 0.9%. The sample consisted of peripheral blood, taken on day 0 of MenACWY control vaccination. These receptors all come from an adult in good health. Each CDR3 is given without its conserved first and last residue. A D gene is named only where the DNA matches it firmly.

v_gene | d_gene | CDR3aa
TRBV7-9 | . | ASSLVGQIGETQY
TRBV7-2 | TRBD1 | ASGYQGGYGYT
TRBV5-1 | . | ASSPNLGGEFSYSNQPQH
TRBV20-1 | TRBD1 | SASRTGEAF
TRBV6-5 | . | ASSYSAGVNTEAF
TRBV5-1 | . | ASRSGMTYYGYT
TRBV2 | . | ASSDMGKNSPLH
TRBV7-3 | . | ASSQQQNTEAF
TRBV2 | . | ASSSQGVTNEKLF
TRBV5-4 | . | ASSLVPREKLF
TRBV27 | . | ASSRGTEAF
TRBV19 | TRBD1 | ASSMGQGANGYT
TRBV5-1 | TRBD1 | ASSSTGVNTEAF
TRBV5-4 | TRBD1 | ASSISPGQGGVGT
TRBV15 | . | ATSRHQGYQPQH
TRBV6-1 | . | ASSEFAGVGTEAF
TRBV28 | . | ASRHPRDTEAF
TRBV7-8 | TRBD2 | ASSLALAGGREQF
TRBV10-3 | . | AISEGQSYGYT
TRBV7-8 | TRBD2 | ASSLGLRLAGAETQY
TRBV19 | . | ASRGGREKSNYGYT
TRBV7-8 | . | ASTLGKPNTEAF
TRBV28 | . | ASSLVESGYT
TRBV7-3 | TRBD2 | ASSLTRLAGVLNEQF
TRBV7-3 | . | ASSLRGGEKLF
TRBV6-6 | . | ASSRGMRDTEAF
TRBV6-1 | . | ASSEPPRGDTQY